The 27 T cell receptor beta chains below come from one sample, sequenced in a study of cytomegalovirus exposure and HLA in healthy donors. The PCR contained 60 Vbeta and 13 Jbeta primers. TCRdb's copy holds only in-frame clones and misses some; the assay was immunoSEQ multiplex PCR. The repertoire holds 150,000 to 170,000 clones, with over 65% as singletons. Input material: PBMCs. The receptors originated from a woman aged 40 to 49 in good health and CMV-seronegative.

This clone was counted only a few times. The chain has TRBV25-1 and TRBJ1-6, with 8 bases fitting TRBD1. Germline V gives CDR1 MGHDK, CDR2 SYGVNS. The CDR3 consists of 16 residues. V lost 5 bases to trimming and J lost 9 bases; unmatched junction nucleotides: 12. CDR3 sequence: CASSKNVGQGGSPLHF. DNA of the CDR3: TGTGCCAGCAGTAAGAACGTCGGACAGGGAGGTTCACCCCTCCACTTT.

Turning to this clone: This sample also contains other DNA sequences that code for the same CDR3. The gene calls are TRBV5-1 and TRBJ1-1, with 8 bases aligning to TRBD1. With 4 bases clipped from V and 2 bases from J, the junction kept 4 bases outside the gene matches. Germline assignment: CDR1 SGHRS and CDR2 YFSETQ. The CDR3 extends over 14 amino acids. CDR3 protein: CASSQQGGNTEAFF. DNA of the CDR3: TGCGCCAGCAGCCAACAGGGGGGCAACACTGAAGCTTTCTTT.

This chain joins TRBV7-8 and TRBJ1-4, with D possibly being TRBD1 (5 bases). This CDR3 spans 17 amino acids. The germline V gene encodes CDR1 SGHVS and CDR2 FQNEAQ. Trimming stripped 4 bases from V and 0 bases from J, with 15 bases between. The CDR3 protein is CASSSIPRGATNEKLFF. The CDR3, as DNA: TGTGCCAGCAGCTCTATTCCCCGGGGGGCAACTAATGAAAAACTGTTTTTT.

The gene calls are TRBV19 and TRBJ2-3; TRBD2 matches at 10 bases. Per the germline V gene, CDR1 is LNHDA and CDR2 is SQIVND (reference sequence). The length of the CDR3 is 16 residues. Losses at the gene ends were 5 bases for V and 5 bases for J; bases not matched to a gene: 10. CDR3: CASSPHPGTSVDTQYF. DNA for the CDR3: TGTGCCAGTAGTCCCCACCCCGGGACTAGCGTAGATACGCAGTATTTT.

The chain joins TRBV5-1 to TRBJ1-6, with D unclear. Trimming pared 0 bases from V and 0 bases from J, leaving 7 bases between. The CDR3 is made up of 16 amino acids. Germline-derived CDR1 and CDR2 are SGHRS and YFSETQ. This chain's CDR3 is CASSLGASSYNSPLHF. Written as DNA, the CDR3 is TGCGCCAGCAGCTTGGGGGCCAGCTCCTATAATTCACCCCTCCACTTT.

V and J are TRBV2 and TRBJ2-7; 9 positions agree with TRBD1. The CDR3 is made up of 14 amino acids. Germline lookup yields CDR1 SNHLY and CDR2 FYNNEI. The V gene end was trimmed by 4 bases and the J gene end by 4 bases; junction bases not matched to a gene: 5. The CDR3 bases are TGTGCCAGCAGTGCAACAGGGGGCGGGTACGAGCAGTACTTC. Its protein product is CASSATGGGYEQYF.

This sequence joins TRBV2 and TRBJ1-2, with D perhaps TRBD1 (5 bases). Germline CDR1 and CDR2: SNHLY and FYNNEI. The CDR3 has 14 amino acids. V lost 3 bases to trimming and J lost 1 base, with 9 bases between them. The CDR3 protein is CASSDTTDNYGYTF. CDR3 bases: TGTGCCAGCAGTGATACGACAGATAACTATGGCTACACCTTC. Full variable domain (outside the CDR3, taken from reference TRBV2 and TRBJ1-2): EPEVTQTPSHQVTQMGQEVILRCVPISNHLYFYWYRQILGQKVEFLVSFYNNEISEKSEIFDDQFSVERPDGSNFTLKIRSTKLEDSAMYFCASSDTTDNYGYTFGSGTRLTVV.

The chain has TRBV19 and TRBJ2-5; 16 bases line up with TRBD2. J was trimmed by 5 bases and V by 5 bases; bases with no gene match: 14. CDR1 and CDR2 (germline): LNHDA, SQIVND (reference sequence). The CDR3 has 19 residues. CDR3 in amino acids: CASSFLDPTGLAGGETQYF. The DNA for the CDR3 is TGTGCCAGTAGTTTCCTTGACCCGACGGGACTAGCGGGAGGGGAGACCCAGTACTTC.

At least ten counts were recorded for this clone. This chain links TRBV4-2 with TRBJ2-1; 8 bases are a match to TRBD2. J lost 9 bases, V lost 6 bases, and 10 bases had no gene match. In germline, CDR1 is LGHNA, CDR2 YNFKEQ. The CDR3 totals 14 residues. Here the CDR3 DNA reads TGTGCCAGCAGGGCTCGGGAGGGCTTTGGTGAGCAGTTCTTC. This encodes CASRAREGFGEQFF.

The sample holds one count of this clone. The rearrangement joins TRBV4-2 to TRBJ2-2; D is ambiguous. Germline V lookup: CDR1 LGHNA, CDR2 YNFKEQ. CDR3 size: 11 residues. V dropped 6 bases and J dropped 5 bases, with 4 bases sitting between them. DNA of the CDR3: TGTGCCAGCAGGACAACCGGGGAGCTGTTTTTT. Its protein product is CASRTTGELFF.

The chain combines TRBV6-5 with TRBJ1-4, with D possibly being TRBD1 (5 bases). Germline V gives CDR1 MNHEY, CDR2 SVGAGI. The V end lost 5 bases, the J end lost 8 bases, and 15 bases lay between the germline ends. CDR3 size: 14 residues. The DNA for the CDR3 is TGTGCCAGCAGTCCTGGCGGGGGTTGGGAAAAACTGTTTTTT. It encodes CASSPGGGWEKLFF.

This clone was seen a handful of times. CDR3 bases: TGTGCCAGCAGCCCGGGAGGGCTAGCGGGATCCTCCTACGAGCAGTACTTC. Its translation is CASSPGGLAGSSYEQYF. This chain joins TRBV5-4 and TRBJ2-7; 9 nucleotides line up with TRBD2. Unmatched junction bases numbered 11, after V lost 4 bases and J lost 0 bases. CDR3 length: 17 residues. CDR1 and CDR2 (germline): SGHNT, YYREEE (reference sequence).

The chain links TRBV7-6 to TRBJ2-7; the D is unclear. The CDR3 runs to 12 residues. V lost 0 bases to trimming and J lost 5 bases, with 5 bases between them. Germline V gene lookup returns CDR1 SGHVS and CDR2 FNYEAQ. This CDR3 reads CASSLARDEQYF. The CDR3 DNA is TGTGCCAGCAGCTTAGCGCGCGACGAGCAGTACTTC.

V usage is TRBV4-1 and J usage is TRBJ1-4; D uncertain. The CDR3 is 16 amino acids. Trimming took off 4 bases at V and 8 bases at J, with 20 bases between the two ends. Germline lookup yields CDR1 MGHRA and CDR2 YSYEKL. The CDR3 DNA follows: TGCGCCAGCAGCCGAGAAGGTTGGCCAGAAGCGGAAAAACTGTTTTTT. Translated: CASSREGWPEAEKLFF.

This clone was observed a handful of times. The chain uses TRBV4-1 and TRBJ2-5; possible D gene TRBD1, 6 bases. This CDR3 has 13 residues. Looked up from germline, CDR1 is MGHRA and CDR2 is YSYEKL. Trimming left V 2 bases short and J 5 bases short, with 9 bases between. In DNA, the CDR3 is TGCGCCAGCAGCCAACCCCAGGGGGAGACCCAGTACTTC. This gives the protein CASSQPQGETQYF.

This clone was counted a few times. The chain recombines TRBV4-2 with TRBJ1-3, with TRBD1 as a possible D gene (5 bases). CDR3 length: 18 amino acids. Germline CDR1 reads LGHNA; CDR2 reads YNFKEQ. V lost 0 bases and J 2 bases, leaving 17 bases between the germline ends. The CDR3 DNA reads TGTGCCAGCAGCCAAGAAGGGGTAAGGACCACTGCTGGAAACACCATATATTTT. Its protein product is CASSQEGVRTTAGNTIYF.

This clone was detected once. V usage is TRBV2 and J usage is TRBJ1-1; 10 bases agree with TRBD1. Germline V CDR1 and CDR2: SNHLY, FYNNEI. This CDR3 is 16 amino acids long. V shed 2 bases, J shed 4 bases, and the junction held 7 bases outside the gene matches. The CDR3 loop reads CASSEWDRGMGTEAFF. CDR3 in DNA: TGTGCCAGCAGTGAATGGGACAGGGGCATGGGCACTGAAGCTTTCTTT.

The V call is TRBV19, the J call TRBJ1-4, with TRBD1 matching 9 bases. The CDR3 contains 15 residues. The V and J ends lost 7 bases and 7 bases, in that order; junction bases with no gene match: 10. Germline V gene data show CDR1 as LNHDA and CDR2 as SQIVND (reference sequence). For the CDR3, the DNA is TGTGCCAGTACCCTACGGGACAGGGCGATTGAAAAACTGTTTTTT. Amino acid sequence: CASTLRDRAIEKLFF.

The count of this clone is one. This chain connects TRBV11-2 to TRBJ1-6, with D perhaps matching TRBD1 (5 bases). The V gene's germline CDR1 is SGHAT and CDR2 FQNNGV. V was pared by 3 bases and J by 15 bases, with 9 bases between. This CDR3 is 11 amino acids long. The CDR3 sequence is CASSLTELLHF. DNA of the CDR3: TGTGCCAGCAGCTTGACAGAGCTCCTCCACTTT.

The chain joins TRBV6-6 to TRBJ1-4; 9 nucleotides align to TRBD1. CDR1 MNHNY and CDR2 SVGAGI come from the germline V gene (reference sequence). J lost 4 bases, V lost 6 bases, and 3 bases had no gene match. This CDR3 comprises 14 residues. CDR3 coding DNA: TGTGCCAGCAGATGGACAGGGGATAATGAAAAACTGTTTTTT. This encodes CASRWTGDNEKLFF.

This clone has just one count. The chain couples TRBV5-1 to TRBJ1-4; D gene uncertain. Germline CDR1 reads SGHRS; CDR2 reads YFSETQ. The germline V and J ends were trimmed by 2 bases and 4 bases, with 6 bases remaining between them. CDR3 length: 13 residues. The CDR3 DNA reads TGCGCCAGCAGCTTAACAGTTAATGAAAAACTGTTTTTT. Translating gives CASSLTVNEKLFF. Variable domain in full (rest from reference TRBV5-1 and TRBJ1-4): KAGVTQTPRYLIKTRGQQVTLSCSPISGHRSVSWYQQTPGQGLQFLFEYFSETQRNKGNFPGRFSGRQFSNSRSEMNVSTLELGDSALYLCASSLTVNEKLFFGSGTQLSVL.

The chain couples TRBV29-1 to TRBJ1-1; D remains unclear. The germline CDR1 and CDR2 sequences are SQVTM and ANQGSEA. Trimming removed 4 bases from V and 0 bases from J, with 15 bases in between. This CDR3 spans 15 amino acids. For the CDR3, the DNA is TGCAGCGTTGTGGGTTTGTCGGGGTTGAACACTGAAGCTTTCTTT. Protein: CSVVGLSGLNTEAFF.

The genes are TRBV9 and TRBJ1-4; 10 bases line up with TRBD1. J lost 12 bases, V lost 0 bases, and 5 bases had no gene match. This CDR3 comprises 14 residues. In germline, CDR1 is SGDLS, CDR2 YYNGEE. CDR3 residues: CASSVGDRGRELFF. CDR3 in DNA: TGTGCCAGCAGCGTAGGGGACAGGGGAAGGGAACTGTTTTTT. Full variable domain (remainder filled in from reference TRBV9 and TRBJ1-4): DSGVTQTPKHLITATGQRVTLRCSPRSGDLSVYWYQQSLDQGLQFLIQYYNGEERAKGNILERFSAQQFPDLHSELNLSSLELGDSALYFCASSVGDRGRELFFGSGTQLSVL.

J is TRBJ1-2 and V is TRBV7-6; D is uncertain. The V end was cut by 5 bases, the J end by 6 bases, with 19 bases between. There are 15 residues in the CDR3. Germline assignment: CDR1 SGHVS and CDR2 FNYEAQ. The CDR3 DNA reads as TGTGCCAGCAGCCCCGCCGATTACGGGTCAGATGGCTACACCTTC. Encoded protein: CASSPADYGSDGYTF.

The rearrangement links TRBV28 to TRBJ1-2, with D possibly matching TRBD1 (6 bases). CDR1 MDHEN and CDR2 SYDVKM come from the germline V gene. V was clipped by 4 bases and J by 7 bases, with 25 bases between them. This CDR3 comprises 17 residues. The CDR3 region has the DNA TGTGCCAGCAGTTCGCCTCTCCAAGACAGGTCCTTTGGTGGCTACACCTTC. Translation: CASSSPLQDRSFGGYTF.

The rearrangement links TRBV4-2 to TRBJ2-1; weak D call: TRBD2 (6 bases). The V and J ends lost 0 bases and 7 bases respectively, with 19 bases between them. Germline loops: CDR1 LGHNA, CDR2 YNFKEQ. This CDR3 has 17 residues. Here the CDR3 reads CASSQDLGWSAGNEQFF. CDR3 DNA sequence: TGTGCCAGCAGCCAAGATCTCGGCTGGAGTGCGGGGAATGAGCAGTTCTTC.

The CDR3 nucleotides are TGTGCCAGCTCCCCAAGGGGGAACACTGAAGCTTTCTTT. Protein sequence: CASSPRGNTEAFF. This sequence joins TRBV6-1 and TRBJ1-1; perhaps TRBD1 as D (5 bases). V was shortened by 8 bases and J by 1 base, with 11 bases between the two germline ends. The germline gives CDR1 MNHNS, CDR2 SASEGT. The length of the CDR3 is 13 residues.